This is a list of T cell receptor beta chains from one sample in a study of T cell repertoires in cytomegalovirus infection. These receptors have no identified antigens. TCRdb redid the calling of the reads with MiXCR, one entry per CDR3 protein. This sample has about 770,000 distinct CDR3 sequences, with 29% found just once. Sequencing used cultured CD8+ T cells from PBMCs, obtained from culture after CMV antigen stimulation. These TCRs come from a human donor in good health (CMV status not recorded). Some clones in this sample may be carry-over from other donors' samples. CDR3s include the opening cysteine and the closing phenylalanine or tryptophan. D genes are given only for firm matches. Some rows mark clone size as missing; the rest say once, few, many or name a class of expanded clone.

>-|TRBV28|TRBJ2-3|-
CASSSVDSVADTQYF
TGTGCCAGCAGTTCCGTGGACTCCGTGGCAGATACGCAGTATTTT
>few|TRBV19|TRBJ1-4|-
CASNRVEDGEKLFF
TGTGCCAGTAATAGGGTAGAGGATGGTGAAAAACTGTTTTTT
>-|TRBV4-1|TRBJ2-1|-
CASSRIPGPRDSYNEQFF
TGCGCCAGCAGCCGGATACCGGGGCCACGCGACTCCTACAATGAGCAGTTCTTC
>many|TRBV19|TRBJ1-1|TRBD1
CASTGGWTEAFF
TGTGCCAGTACAGGGGGCTGGACTGAAGCTTTCTTT
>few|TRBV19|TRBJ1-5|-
CASSIGVGARQPQHF
TGTGCCAGTAGTATAGGGGTGGGGGCAAGACAGCCCCAGCATTTT
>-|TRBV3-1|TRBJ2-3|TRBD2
CASSLKASGGPSTDTQYF
TGTGCCAGCAGCCTGAAGGCTAGCGGGGGGCCTAGCACAGATACGCAGTATTTT
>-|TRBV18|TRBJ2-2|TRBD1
CASSQIPGTGLNTGELFF
TGTGCCAGCTCCCAAATCCCCGGGACAGGCTTGAACACCGGGGAGCTGTTTTTT
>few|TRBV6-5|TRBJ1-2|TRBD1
CASSYALTGGTNGYTF
TGTGCCAGCAGTTACGCCTTGACAGGGGGCACGAATGGCTACACCTTC
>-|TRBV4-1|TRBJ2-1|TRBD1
CASSRRTGSDNEQFF
TGCGCCAGCAGCCGCCGGACAGGGTCAGACAATGAGCAGTTCTTC
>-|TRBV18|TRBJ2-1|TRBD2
CASSPPGLAVENEQFF
TGTGCCAGCTCACCCCCAGGACTAGCGGTTGAGAATGAGCAGTTCTTC
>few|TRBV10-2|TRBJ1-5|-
CASSDGMRYNQPQHF
TGCGCCAGCAGTGACGGTATGCGGTACAATCAGCCCCAGCATTTT
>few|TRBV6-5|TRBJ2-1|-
CASSYFSQGRDEQFF
TGTGCCAGCAGTTACTTTTCTCAGGGGAGGGATGAGCAGTTCTTC
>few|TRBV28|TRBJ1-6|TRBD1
CASTFDGTVYSPLHF
TGTGCCAGCACTTTTGATGGGACAGTCTATTCACCCCTCCACTTT
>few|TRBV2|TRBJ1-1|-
CASKGPPVGAFF
TGTGCCAGCAAGGGGCCGCCGGTCGGAGCTTTCTTT
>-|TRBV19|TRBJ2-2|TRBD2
CASSAASSGGYTGELFF
TGTGCCAGTAGTGCCGCCTCTAGCGGGGGGTACACCGGGGAGCTGTTTTTT
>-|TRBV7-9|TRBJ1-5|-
CASSSSQVRQPQHF
TGTGCCAGCAGCTCAAGTCAGGTTAGGCAGCCCCAGCATTTT
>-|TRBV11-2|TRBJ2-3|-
CASIRDLGTDTQYF
TGTGCCAGCATTAGGGACCTGGGGACAGATACGCAGTATTTT
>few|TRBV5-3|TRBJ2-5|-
CASSLGPRGETQYF
TGTGCCAGCAGCTTGGGTCCACGCGGGGAGACCCAGTACTTC
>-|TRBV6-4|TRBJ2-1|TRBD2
CASSSLAGAYNEQFF
TGTGCCAGCAGTTCCCTAGCGGGGGCTTACAATGAGCAGTTCTTC
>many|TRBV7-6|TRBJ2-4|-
CASSLVRRGNIQYF
TGTGCCAGCAGCTTAGTACGCAGGGGAAACATTCAGTACTTC
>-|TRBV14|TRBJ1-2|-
CASSQGDFDYGYTF
TGTGCCAGCAGCCAAGGGGATTTCGACTATGGCTACACCTTC
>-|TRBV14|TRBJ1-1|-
CASSQEILGTPNTEAFF
TGTGCCAGCAGCCAAGAAATTCTAGGGACACCGAACACTGAAGCTTTCTTT
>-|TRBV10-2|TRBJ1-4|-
CARTWGGGKDEKLFF
TGCGCCAGAACTTGGGGGGGCGGTAAAGATGAAAAACTGTTTTTT
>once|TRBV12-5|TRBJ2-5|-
CASGWGTDGAFGETQYF
TGTGCTAGTGGTTGGGGAACGGACGGAGCTTTTGGAGAGACCCAGTACTTC
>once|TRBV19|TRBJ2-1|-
CASSIFGGGGGGYIEQFF
TGTGCCAGTAGTATATTCGGAGGTGGCGGGGGCGGGTACATTGAGCAGTTCTTC
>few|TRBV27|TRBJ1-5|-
CASSLSAGTSNQPQHF
TGTGCCAGCAGTTTATCGGCGGGGACCAGCAATCAGCCCCAGCATTTT
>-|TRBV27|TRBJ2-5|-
CATRSGGETQYF
TGTGCCACCCGATCTGGGGGAGAGACCCAGTACTTT
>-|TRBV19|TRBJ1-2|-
CASSMPLPSGGGYGYTF
TGTGCCAGTAGTATGCCCCTCCCTTCGGGGGGAGGGTATGGCTACACCTTC
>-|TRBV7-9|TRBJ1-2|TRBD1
CASILTGDSFAF
TGTGCCAGCATCCTAACCGGGGACAGTTTCGCCTTC
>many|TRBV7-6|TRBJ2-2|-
CASSLGTSGTGELFF
TGTGCCAGCAGCTTAGGAACCTCGGGGACCGGGGAGCTGTTTTTT
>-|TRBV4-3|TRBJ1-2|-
CASSQGIVQSPNYGYTF
TGCGCCAGCAGCCAAGGAATAGTACAGTCTCCTAACTATGGCTACACCTTC
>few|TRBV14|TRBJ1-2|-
CASSQDWQVGPYTF
TGTGCCAGCAGCCAAGATTGGCAGGTTGGACCCTACACCTTC
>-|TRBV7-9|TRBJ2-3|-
CASSGWVSLGTDTQYF
TGTGCCAGCAGCGGTTGGGTCAGCCTCGGCACAGATACGCAGTATTTT
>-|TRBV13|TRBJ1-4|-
CASSVRGGATNEKLFF
TGTGCCAGCAGCGTCAGAGGTGGTGCAACTAATGAAAAACTGTTTTTT
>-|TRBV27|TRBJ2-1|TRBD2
CASSLFSGRYNEQFF
TGTGCCAGCAGTTTATTTAGCGGGCGATACAATGAGCAGTTCTTC
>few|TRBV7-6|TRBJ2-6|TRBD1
CASSSTGVGANVLTF
TGTGCCAGCAGCTCCACAGGGGTCGGGGCCAACGTCCTGACTTTC
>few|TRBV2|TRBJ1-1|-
CASTDSLGTEAFF
TGTGCCAGCACGGATTCACTGGGGACTGAAGCTTTCTTT
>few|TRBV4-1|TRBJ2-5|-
CASSQENSYEETQYF
TGCGCCAGCAGCCAAGAGAACAGCTACGAAGAGACCCAGTACTTC
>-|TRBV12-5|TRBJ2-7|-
CASGFYEQYF
TGTGCTAGTGGTTTCTACGAGCAGTACTTC